A selection of T cell receptor beta chains follows, all from one sample in a study of blood T cell repertoires in COVID-19. This table comes from immunoSEQ multiplex PCR, and its TCRdb copy is limited to in-frame clones, with some not included. The sample yields about 200,000 clones, approximately 87% seen once. The sample consisted of peripheral blood. These receptors came from a woman aged 45 to 65 with acute or convalescent COVID-19. CDR3s include the opening cysteine and the closing phenylalanine or tryptophan. Fields, in order: J gene, V gene, clone size, D gene, CDR3 DNA, CDR3 protein. D genes are given only for firm matches. Clone size is not always given. Where it is, it says once, few, many or a class for expanded clones.

>TRBJ1-1|TRBV5-1|NA|NA
TGCGCCAGCAGCTTGAAGGGGGTTACTGAAGCTTTCTTT
CASSLKGVTEAFF
>TRBJ2-2|TRBV2|NA|TRBD2
TGTGCCAGCGGGACTATGGGGTCCGGGGAGCTGTTTTTT
CASGTMGSGELFF
>TRBJ2-3|TRBV7-9|few|NA
TGTGCCAGCAGCTTGAGGCGGGCCACAGATACGCAGTATTTT
CASSLRRATDTQYF
>TRBJ2-7|TRBV29-1|NA|TRBD1
TGCAGCGTTGTACAGGGGGGCTACGAGCAGTACTTC
CSVVQGGYEQYF
>TRBJ1-1|TRBV5-6|NA|TRBD1
TGTGCCAGCAGCTTGGGGGACAGGGAAGCTTTCTTT
CASSLGDREAFF
>TRBJ2-3|TRBV6-5|NA|TRBD1
TGTGCCAGCAGCTACGGGACAGGGGAGAATACGCAGTATTTT
CASSYGTGENTQYF
>TRBJ2-1|TRBV28|NA|TRBD1
TGTGCCAGCAGCTCGTCCGGACAGGGAGCCGATGAGCAGTTCTTC
CASSSSGQGADEQFF
>TRBJ2-1|TRBV4-3|NA|TRBD1
TGCGCCAGCAGCCAAGAGCCGGGACAGGGTCAGTTCTTC
CASSQEPGQGQFF
>TRBJ2-7|TRBV5-1|few|NA
TGCGCCAGCACCTCGTCCCCTACCTCGTACGAGCAGTACTTC
CASTSSPTSYEQYF
>TRBJ1-3|TRBV11-2|few|NA
TGTGCCAGCAGCATTCCCAGGGGACCCTCTGGAAACACCATATATTTT
CASSIPRGPSGNTIYF
>TRBJ1-2|TRBV11-1|NA|TRBD1
TGTGCCAGCAGCATCCGGGACAGGGGTGGCTACACCTTC
CASSIRDRGGYTF
>TRBJ1-1|TRBV5-1|NA|NA
TGCGCCAGCAGCTTGGAGCAGGGGTTTCCTGAAGCTTTCTTT
CASSLEQGFPEAFF
>TRBJ1-2|TRBV5-4|many|TRBD1
TGTGCCAGCAACAGGGGGGGTGAAGATGGCTACACCTTC
CASNRGGEDGYTF
>TRBJ1-3|TRBV5-1|once|TRBD1
TGCGCCAGCAGCGCAGGGACAGGTGGAAACACCATATATTTT
CASSAGTGGNTIYF
>TRBJ2-3|TRBV12-2|NA|NA
TGTGCAAGTCGCCGGGACATCGGGCATTCCCCAGATACGCAGTATTTT
CASRRDIGHSPDTQYF
>TRBJ2-1|TRBV19|NA|NA
TGTGCCAGTAGTATAGGTCTTAGTGGAAGGGGTGAGTTCTTC
CASSIGLSGRGEFF
>TRBJ1-4|TRBV4-3|NA|NA
TGCGCCAGCAGCCAAGACCAGGATGAAAAACTGTTTTTT
CASSQDQDEKLFF
>TRBJ2-7|TRBV6-5|NA|NA
TGTGCCAGCAGTTACGGTAGGGGGTTCGCCTACGAGCAGTACTTC
CASSYGRGFAYEQYF
>TRBJ2-1|TRBV11-2|NA|TRBD2
TGTGCCAGCAGCTCAAGACTAGCGGGGGTATACAATGAGCAGTTCTTC
CASSSRLAGVYNEQFF
>TRBJ1-5|TRBV29-1|NA|NA
TGCAGCGTGGGGGACAACAATCAGCCCCAGCATTTT
CSVGDNNQPQHF
>TRBJ2-1|TRBV29-1|NA|NA
TGCAGCGGGAGGGCGGGCTACAATGAGCAGTTCTTC
CSGRAGYNEQFF
>TRBJ2-5|TRBV5-4|NA|NA
TGTGCCAGCAGCCAACAGGTTCAAGAGACCCAGTACTTC
CASSQQVQETQYF
>TRBJ2-1|TRBV19|NA|TRBD2
TGTGCCGTTAGCGGGTACAATGAGCAGTTCTTC
CAVSGYNEQFF
>TRBJ2-3|TRBV24-1|NA|NA
TGTGCCACCAGTGGGACTACCGATACGCAGTATTTT
CATSGTTDTQYF
>TRBJ1-2|TRBV11-2|NA|NA
TGTGCCAGCAGCTTAGATCTCGAGGGTGGGGGCTACACCTTC
CASSLDLEGGGYTF